The source of this T cell receptor beta chain is a study of Graves' ophthalmopathy and Graves' hyperthyroidism. Amplification targeted the TCR beta CDR3 regions, with RNA transcripts as the source material. Amplification began with first-round RT-PCR using HTBI primers, then second-round multiplex PCR was performed. TCRdb processed the multiplex PCR reads anew with MiXCR; each CDR3 protein has one entry. The sample carries some 210,000 distinct CDR3 sequences, under 30% recorded once. Study-wide results and limits: Discriminating ophthalmopathy from stable hyperthyroidism, a 13-signature model attained a sensitivity of about 88% and a specificity of approximately 81%.

In donors with ophthalmopathy, activity was moderate-to-severe, with CAS ≥3, NOSPECS ≥4 and duration under 3 months. This clonotype was counted ten times or more. Its specificity is unknown. The clonotype originates from a man aged 50-60 years with Graves' ophthalmopathy. Source material: peripheral blood.

CDR3 DNA sequence: TGTGCCAGCAGCCCGGGACAGCCCTACGAGCAGTACTTC. Translating gives CASSPGQPYEQYF. This chain uses TRBV27 with TRBJ2-7; 7 bases line up with TRBD1. This CDR3 has 13 residues. The V gene's germline CDR1 is MNHEY and CDR2 SMNVEV (reference sequence). V trimming: 6 bases; J trimming: 2 bases; junction bases outside the gene matches: 4.